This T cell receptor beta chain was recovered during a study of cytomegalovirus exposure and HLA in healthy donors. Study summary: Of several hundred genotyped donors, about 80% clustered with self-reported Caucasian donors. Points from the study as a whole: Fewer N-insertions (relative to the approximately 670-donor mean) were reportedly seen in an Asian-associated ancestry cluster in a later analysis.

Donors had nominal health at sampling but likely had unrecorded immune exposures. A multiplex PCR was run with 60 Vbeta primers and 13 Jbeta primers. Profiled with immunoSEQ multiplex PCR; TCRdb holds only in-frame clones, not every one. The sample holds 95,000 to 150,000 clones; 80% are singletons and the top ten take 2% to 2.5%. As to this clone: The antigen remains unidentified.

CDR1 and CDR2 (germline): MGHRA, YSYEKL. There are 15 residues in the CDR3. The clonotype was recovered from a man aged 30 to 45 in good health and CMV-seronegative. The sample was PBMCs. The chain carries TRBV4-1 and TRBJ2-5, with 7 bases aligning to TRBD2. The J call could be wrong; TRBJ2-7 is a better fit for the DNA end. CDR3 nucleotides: TGCGCCAGCAGCCAAGGGTGGGAGGGGACCTACGAGCAGTACTTC. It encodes CASSQGWEGTYEQYF.